This T cell receptor (beta chain) was identified during a study of cytomegalovirus exposure and HLA in healthy donors. Sequencing used immunoSEQ multiplex PCR; TCRdb keeps in-frame clones, though not all of them. This table holds around 150,000 clones, 85% to 90% found once. V lost 4 bases, J lost 2 bases, and 12 bases lay in between. There are 14 residues in the CDR3. Per germline, CDR1 SGHDN and CDR2 FVKESK. The study's findings and limits: A classifier reportedly called cytomegalovirus status with high sensitivity and specificity. A few of the chains that were CMV-associated were confirmed in vitro to be specific for CMV antigens. Most TCR sequences were rare, but some public TCRs occurred in many donors. Clusters of TCRs from the first cohort tended to co-occur in the 100 to 150 validation repertoires (as a later analysis found).

A remark on this clone: Its antigen is still unknown.

Material for sequencing was PBMCs. The chain couples TRBV14 to TRBJ2-7; no reliable D call. This sequence originates from a man younger than 30 in good health and CMV-seropositive. The CDR3 nucleotides read TGTGCCAGCAGCCCCGTACAGAACCCCTACGAGCAGTACTTC. Amino acid sequence: CASSPVQNPYEQYF. Combining the CDR3 with reference TRBV14 and TRBJ2-7 gives the whole variable domain EAGVTQFPSHSVIEKGQTVTLRCDPISGHDNLYWYRRVMGKEIKFLLHFVKESKQDESGMPNNRFLAERTGGTYSTLKVQPAELEDSGVYFCASSPVQNPYEQYFGPGTRLTVT.